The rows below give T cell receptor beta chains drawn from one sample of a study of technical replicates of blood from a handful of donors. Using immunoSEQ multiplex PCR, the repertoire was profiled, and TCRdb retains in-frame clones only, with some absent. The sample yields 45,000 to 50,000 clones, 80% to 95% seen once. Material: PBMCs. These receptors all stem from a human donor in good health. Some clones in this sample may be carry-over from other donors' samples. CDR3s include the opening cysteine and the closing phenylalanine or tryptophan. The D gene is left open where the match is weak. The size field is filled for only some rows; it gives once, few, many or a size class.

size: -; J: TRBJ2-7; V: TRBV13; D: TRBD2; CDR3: CASSLWGSGGAEQYF; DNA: TGTGCCAGCAGCTTATGGGGTAGCGGGGGGGCCGAGCAGTACTTC
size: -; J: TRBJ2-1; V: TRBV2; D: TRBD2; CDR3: CASSEGTSPSNEQFF; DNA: TGTGCCAGCAGTGAAGGGACTAGCCCCTCCAATGAGCAGTTCTTC
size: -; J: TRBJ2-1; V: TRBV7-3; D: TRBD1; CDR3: CASSLEQGNEQFF; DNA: TGTGCCAGCAGCCTAGAACAGGGGAATGAGCAGTTCTTC
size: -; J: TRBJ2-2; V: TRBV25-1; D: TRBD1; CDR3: CASSAQGTGELFF; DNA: TGTGCCAGCAGTGCACAGGGGACCGGGGAGCTGTTTTTT
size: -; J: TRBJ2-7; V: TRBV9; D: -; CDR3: CASSVRDSAYEQYF; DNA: TGTGCCAGCAGCGTCCGGGACTCAGCCTACGAGCAGTACTTC
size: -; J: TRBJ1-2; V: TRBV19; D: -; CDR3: CASNYLGAYGYTF; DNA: TGTGCCAGCAATTACTTGGGGGCCTATGGCTACACCTTC
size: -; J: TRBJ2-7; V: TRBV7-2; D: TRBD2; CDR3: CASSRGSGGYEQYF; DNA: TGTGCCAGCAGCCGTGGGAGCGGGGGCTACGAGCAGTACTTC
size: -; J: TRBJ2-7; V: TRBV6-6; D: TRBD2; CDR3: CASSDLAEASSEQYF; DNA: TGTGCCAGCAGTGACCTAGCGGAGGCCTCTTCCGAGCAGTACTTC
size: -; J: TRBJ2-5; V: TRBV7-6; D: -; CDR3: CASSLDPGRGETQYF; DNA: TGTGCCAGCAGCTTAGATCCGGGGCGGGGAGAGACCCAGTACTTC
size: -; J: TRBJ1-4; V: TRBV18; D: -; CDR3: CASQRVPNEKLFF; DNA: TGTGCCAGCCAACGGGTACCTAATGAAAAACTGTTTTTT
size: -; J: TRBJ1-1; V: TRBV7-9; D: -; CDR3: CASTPPLDFPEAFF; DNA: TGTGCCAGCACCCCACCGTTAGATTTCCCTGAAGCTTTCTTT
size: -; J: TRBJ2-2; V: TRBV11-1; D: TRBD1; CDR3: CASSARTGATTGELFF; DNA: TGTGCCAGCAGCGCAAGGACAGGGGCTACCACCGGGGAGCTGTTTTTT
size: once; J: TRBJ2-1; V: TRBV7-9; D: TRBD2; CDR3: CASSLLAGEEQFF; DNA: TGTGCCAGCAGCTTACTAGCGGGAGAGGAGCAGTTCTTC
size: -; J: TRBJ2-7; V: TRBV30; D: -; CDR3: CAWSPASGTYEQYF; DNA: TGTGCCTGGAGTCCCGCCAGCGGAACCTACGAGCAGTACTTC
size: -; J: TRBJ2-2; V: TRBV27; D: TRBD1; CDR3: CASTGTAWNTGELFF; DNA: TGTGCCAGCACCGGGACAGCATGGAACACCGGGGAGCTGTTTTTT
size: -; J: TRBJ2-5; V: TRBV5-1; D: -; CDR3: CASSLATQETQYF; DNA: TGCGCCAGCAGCTTGGCTACTCAAGAGACCCAGTACTTC
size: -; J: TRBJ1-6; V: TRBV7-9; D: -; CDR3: CASSFPAPLHF; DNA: TGTGCCAGCAGCTTCCCGGCACCCCTCCACTTT
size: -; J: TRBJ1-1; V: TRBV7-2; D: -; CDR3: CASSSQSPGDTEAFF; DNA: TGTGCCAGCAGCTCCCAGTCTCCAGGGGACACTGAAGCTTTCTTT
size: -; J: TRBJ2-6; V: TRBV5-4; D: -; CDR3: CAGGRGGSGANVLTF; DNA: TGTGCCGGGGGTAGAGGGGGCTCTGGGGCCAACGTCCTGACTTTC
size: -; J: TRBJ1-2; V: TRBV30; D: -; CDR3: CAWGTRGSYGYTF; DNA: TGTGCCTGGGGGACTAGGGGATCCTATGGCTACACCTTC
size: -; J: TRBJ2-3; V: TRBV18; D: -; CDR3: CASSPSARPDTDTQYF; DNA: TGTGCCAGCTCACCAAGCGCGCGTCCCGACACAGATACGCAGTATTTT
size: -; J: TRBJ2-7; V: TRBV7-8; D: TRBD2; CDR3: CASSPGLAGGLAQYF; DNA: TGTGCCAGCAGCCCGGGACTAGCGGGGGGCCTGGCGCAGTACTTC
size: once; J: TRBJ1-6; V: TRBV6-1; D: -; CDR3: CASSDRQEFYNSPLHF; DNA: TGTGCCAGCAGTGATCGACAGGAGTTTTATAATTCACCCCTCCACTTT
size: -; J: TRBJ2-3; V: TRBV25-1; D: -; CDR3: CASSDRVTDTQYF; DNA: TGTGCCAGCAGTGACAGGGTTACAGATACGCAGTATTTT
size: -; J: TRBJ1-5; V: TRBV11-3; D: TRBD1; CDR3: CASSLERRQGGLPQHF; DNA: TGTGCCAGCAGCTTAGAACGGAGGCAGGGGGGTTTGCCCCAGCATTTT
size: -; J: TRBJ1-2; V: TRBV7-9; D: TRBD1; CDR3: CASSTTGFYGYTF; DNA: TGTGCCAGCAGCACGACAGGGTTCTATGGCTACACCTTC
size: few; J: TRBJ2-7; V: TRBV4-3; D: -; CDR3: CASSQDFLPPSYEQYF; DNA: TGCGCCAGCAGCCAAGATTTCCTCCCTCCCTCCTACGAGCAGTACTTC
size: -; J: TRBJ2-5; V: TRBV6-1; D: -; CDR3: CASGPDIQETQYF; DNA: TGTGCCAGCGGACCGGACATCCAAGAGACCCAGTACTTC
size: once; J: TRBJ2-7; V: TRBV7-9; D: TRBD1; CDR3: CASSSPDRPYEQYF; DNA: TGTGCCAGCAGCTCCCCGGACAGGCCGTACGAGCAGTACTTC
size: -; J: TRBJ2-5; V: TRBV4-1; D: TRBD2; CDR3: CASSQDGTSGGQTQYF; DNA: TGCGCCAGCAGCCAAGATGGGACTAGCGGGGGTCAGACCCAGTACTTC
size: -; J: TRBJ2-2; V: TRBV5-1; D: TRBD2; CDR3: CASSASGDNTGELFF; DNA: TGCGCCAGCAGTGCCAGCGGGGATAACACCGGGGAGCTGTTTTTT
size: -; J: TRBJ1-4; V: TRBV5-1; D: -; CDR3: CASSIGTPAEKLFF; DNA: TGCGCCAGCAGCATAGGGACACCTGCTGAAAAACTGTTTTTT
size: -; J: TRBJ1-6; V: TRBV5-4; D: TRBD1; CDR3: CASSFRTGGFDNSPLHF; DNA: TGTGCCAGCAGCTTTAGGACAGGGGGCTTCGATAATTCACCCCTCCACTTT
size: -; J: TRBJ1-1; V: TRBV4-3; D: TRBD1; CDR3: CASRQGQVNTEAFF; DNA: TGCGCCAGCAGACAAGGACAGGTTAACACTGAAGCTTTCTTT
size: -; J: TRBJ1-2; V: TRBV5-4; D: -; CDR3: CASSLASYGYTF; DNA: TGTGCCAGCAGCTTGGCCAGCTATGGCTACACCTTC
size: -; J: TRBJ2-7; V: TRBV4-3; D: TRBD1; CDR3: CASSQDAGGEYEQYF; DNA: TGCGCCAGCAGCCAAGACGCAGGGGGCGAGTACGAGCAGTACTTC
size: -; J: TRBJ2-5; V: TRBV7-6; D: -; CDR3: CASSLVVGPETQYF; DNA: TGTGCCAGCAGCTTAGTCGTGGGCCCGGAGACCCAGTACTTC
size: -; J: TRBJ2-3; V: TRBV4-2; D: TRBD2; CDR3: CASSQDLVASGSTDTQYF; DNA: TGTGCCAGCAGCCAAGACCTCGTCGCTAGCGGGAGCACAGATACGCAGTATTTT
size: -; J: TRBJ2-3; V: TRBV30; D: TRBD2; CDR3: CAWLREGDTQYF; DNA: TGTGCCTGGTTGCGGGAGGGAGATACGCAGTATTTT
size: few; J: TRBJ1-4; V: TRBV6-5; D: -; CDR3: CASSPGWTNEKLFF; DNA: TGTGCCAGCAGCCCAGGGTGGACTAATGAAAAACTGTTTTTT
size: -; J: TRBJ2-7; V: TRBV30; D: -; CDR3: CAWRTAYEQYF; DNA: TGTGCCTGGAGGACAGCGTACGAGCAGTACTTC
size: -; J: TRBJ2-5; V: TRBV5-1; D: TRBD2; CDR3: CASSLTSGQETQYF; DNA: TGCGCCAGCAGCTTGACTAGCGGGCAAGAGACCCAGTACTTC
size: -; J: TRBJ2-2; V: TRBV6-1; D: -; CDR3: CASSETGLSTGELFF; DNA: TGTGCCAGCAGTGAAACAGGGCTGAGCACCGGGGAGCTGTTTTTT
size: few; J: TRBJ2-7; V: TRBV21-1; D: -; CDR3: CASRKWGGEQYF; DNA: TGTGCCAGCAGGAAGTGGGGGGGGGAGCAGTACTTC
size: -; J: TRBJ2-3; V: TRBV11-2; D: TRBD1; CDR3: CASSPQGAAADTQYF; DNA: TGTGCCAGCAGCCCCCAGGGGGCGGCGGCAGATACGCAGTATTTT
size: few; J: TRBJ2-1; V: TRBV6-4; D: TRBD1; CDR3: CASSGGGEGNEQFF; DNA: TGTGCCAGCAGTGGAGGGGGCGAAGGCAATGAGCAGTTCTTC
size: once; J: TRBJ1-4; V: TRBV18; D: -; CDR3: CASSPSGQANEKLFF; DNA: TGTGCCAGCTCCCCCAGTGGGCAGGCTAATGAAAAACTGTTTTTT
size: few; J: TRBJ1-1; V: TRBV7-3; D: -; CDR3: CASSLTHRVRVTEAFF; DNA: TGTGCCAGCAGCTTAACGCACAGGGTGAGAGTCACTGAAGCTTTCTTT
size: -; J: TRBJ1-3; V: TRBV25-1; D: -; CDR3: CASSEWGLGNTIYF; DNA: TGTGCCAGCAGTGAATGGGGGCTTGGAAACACCATATATTTT
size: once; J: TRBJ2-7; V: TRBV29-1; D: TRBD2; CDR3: CSVVTAGLAGVTFSYEQYF; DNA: TGCAGCGTTGTTACCGCGGGACTAGCGGGAGTAACCTTTTCCTACGAGCAGTACTTC